This passage covers 5 T cell receptor beta chains from one sample sequenced in a study of blood T cell repertoires in COVID-19. Profiling relied on immunoSEQ multiplex PCR, and the TCRdb table lists in-frame clones only, not all of them. The sample consists of roughly 97,000 clones, approximately 76% of them appearing once. Material: peripheral blood. These receptors were collected from a man aged 65-85 years with acute or convalescent COVID-19.

This clone was recorded a few times. The rearrangement uses TRBV6-5 and TRBJ2-7, with D maybe TRBD1 (6 bases). Trimming took off 0 bases at V and 6 bases at J, with 12 bases between the two ends. This CDR3 comprises 14 residues. Per the germline V gene, CDR1 is MNHEY and CDR2 is SVGAGI. This chain's CDR3 is CASSYSNRVSEQYF. CDR3 DNA sequence: TGTGCCAGCAGTTACTCGAACAGGGTCAGCGAGCAGTACTTC.

The rearrangement joins TRBV28 to TRBJ2-7, with D perhaps matching TRBD2 (6 bases). Trimming removed 3 bases at V and 2 bases at J, with 11 bases between. The CDR3 runs 14 residues. CDR1 and CDR2 from the germline V gene are MDHEN and SYDVKM. DNA for the CDR3: TGTGCCAGCAGTTTGAGCGGGCCTCCCTACGAGCAGTACTTC. It yields the protein CASSLSGPPYEQYF.

The chain uses TRBV28 and TRBJ1-2; D uncertain. In germline, CDR1 is MDHEN, CDR2 SYDVKM. This CDR3 spans 12 amino acids. Trimming removed 3 bases from V and 5 bases from J, with 7 bases in between. The DNA for the CDR3 is TGTGCCAGCAGTTTCTCAGCGTATGGCTACACCTTC. Translated: CASSFSAYGYTF.

The chain uses TRBV7-8 and TRBJ2-7; D remains unclear. This CDR3 region has 15 residues. V was trimmed by 1 base and J by 4 bases, leaving 14 bases between them. CDR1 SGHVS and CDR2 FQNEAQ come from the germline V gene. CDR3 in DNA: TGTGCCAGCAGCTTAGAGTTGCAGGCCCGATACGAGCAGTACGTC. This encodes CASSLELQARYEQYV.

In its sample, this clone was seen a few times. The rearrangement links TRBV7-6 to TRBJ2-7; 7 nucleotides align to TRBD2. There are 15 residues in the CDR3. Looked up from germline, CDR1 is SGHVS and CDR2 is FNYEAQ. Trimming cost V 3 bases and J 3 bases; bases outside gene matches: 8. In nucleotides, the CDR3 is TGTGCCAGCAGCTTTTCCGGGACTAACCTCTACGAGCAGTACTTC. Amino acids: CASSFSGTNLYEQYF. Supplemented by reference TRBV7-6 and TRBJ2-7, the full variable domain reads GAGVSQSPRYKVTKRGQDVALRCDPISGHVSLYWYRQALGQGPEFLTYFNYEAQQDKSGLPNDRFSAERPEGSISTLTIQRTEQRDSAMYRCASSFSGTNLYEQYFGPGTRLTVT.